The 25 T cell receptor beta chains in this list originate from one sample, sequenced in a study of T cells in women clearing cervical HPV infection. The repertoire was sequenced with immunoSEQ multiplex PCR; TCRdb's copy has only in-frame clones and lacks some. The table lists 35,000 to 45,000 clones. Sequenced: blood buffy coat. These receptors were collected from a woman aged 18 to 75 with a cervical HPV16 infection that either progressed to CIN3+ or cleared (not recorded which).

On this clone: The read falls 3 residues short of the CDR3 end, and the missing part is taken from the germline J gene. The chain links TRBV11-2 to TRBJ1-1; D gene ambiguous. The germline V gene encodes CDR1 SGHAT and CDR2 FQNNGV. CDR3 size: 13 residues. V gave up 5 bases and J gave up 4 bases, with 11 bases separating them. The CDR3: CASSTLRSTEAFF. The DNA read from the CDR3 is TGTGCCAGCAGCACCTTACGTAGCACTGAA.

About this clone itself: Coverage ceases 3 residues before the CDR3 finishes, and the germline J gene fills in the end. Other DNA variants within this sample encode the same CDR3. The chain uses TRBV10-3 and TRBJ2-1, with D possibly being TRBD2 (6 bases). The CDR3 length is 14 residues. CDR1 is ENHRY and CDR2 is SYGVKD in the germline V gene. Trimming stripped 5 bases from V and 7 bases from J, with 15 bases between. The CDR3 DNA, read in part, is TGTGCCATCAGTCCGGGACTCACGGGGAATGAG. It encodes CAISPGLTGNE. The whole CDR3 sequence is CAISPGLTGNEQFF.

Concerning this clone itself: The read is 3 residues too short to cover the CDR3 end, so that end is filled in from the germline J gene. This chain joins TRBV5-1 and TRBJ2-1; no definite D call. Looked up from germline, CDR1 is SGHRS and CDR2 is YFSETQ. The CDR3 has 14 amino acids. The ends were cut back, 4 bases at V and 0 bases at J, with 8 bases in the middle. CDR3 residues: CASSPYSSYNEQFF. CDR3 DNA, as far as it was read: TGCGCCAGCAGCCCGTATAGCTCCTACAATGAG.

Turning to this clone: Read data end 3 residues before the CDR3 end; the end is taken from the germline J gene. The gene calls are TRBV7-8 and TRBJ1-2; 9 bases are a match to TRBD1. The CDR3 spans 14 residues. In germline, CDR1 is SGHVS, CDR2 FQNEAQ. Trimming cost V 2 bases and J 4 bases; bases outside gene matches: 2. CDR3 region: CASSLTGGTYGYTF. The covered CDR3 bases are TGTGCCAGCAGCTTAACAGGGGGCACCTATGGC.

The CDR3 is CAWSEQGDYTF. The CDR3 DNA, read in part, is TGTGCCTGGAGTGAACAGGGTGAC. The V and J genes are TRBV30 and TRBJ1-2; D may be TRBD1 (6 bases). The read ends 3 residues early relative to the CDR3; the germline J gene fills the gap. The CDR3 loop spans 11 amino acids. Germline CDR1 is GTSNPN and CDR2 is SVGIG (reference sequence).

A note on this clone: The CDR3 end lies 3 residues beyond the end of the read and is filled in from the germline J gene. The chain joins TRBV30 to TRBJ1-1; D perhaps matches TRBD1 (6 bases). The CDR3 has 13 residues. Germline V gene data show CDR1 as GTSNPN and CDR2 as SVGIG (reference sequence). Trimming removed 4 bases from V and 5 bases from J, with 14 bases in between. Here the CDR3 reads CAWTKGGGTEAFF. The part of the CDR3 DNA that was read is TGTGCCTGGACAAAAGGGGGTGGGACTGAA.

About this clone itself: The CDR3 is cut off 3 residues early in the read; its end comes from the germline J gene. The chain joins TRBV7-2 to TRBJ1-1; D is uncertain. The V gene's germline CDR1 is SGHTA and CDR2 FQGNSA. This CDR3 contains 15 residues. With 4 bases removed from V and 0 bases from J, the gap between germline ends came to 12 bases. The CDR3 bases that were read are TGTGCCAGCAGCTCTTTAGAACTCATGAACACTGAA. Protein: CASSSLELMNTE. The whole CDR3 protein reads CASSSLELMNTEAFF.

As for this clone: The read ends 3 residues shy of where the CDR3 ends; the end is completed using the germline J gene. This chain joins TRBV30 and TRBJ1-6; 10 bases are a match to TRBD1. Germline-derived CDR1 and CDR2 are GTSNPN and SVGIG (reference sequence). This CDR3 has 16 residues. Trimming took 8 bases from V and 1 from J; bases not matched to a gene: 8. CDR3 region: CAARRDRGSYNSPLHF. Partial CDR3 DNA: TGTGCCGCTCGCCGGGACAGGGGTTCCTATAATTCACCC.

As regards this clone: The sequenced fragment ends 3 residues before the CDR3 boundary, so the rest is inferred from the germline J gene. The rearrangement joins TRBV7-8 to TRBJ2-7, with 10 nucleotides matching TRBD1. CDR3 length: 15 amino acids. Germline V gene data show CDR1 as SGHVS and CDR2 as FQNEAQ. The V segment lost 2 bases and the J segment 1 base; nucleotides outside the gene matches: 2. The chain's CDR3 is CASSLRTGGSYEQYF. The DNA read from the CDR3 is TGTGCCAGCAGCTTACGGACAGGGGGATCCTACGAG.

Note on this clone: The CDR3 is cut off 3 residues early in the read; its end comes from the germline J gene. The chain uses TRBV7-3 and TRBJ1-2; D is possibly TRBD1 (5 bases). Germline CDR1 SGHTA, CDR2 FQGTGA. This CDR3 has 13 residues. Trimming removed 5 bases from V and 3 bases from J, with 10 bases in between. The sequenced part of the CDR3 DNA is TGTGCCAGCAGCCCTGGGGGGGACTATGGC. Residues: CASSPGGDYG. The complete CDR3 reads CASSPGGDYGYTF.

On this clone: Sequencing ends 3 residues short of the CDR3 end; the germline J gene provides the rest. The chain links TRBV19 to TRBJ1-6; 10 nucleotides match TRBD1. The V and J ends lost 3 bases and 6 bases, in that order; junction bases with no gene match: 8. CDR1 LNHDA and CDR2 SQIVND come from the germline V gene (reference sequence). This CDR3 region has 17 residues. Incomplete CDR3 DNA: TGTGCCAGTAGTATTCGTTGGGACAGGGGAACTAATTCACCC. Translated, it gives CASSIRWDRGTNSP. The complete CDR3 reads CASSIRWDRGTNSPLHF.

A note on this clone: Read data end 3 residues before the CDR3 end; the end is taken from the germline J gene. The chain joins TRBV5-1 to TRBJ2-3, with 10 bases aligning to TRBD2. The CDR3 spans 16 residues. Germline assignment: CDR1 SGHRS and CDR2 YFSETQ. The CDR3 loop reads CASSLEPSGSQETQYF. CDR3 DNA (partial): TGCGCCAGCAGCTTGGAACCTAGCGGGAGTCAGGAGACG.

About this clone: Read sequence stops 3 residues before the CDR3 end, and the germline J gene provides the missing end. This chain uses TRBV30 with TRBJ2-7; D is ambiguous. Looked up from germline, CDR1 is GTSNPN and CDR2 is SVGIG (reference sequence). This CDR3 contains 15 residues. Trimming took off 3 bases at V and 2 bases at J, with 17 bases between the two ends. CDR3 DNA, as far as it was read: TGTGCCTGGAGCAGACCCGGGTTCCCCACCTACGAG. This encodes CAWSRPGFPTYE. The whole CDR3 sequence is CAWSRPGFPTYEQYF.

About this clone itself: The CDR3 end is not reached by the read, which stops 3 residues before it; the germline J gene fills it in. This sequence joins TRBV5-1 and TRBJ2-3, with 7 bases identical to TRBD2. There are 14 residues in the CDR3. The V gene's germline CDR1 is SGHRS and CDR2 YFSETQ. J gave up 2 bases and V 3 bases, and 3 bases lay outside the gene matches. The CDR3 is CASSSSGNTDTQYF. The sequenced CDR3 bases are TGCGCCAGCAGCTCTAGCGGCAACACAGATACG.

This CDR3 reads CASSPGTGGEQYF. The sequenced CDR3 bases are TGTGCCAGCTCCCCAGGGACAGGGGGCGAG. This chain connects TRBV18 to TRBJ2-7; 11 bases are shared with TRBD1. The CDR3 end is not reached by the read, which stops 3 residues before it; the germline J gene fills it in. Losses at the gene ends were 6 bases for V and 6 bases for J; bases not matched to a gene: 4. In germline, CDR1 is KGHSH, CDR2 LQKENI. The CDR3 has 13 residues. The full variable domain, with the rest looked up from reference TRBV18 and TRBJ2-7, is NAGVMQNPRHLVRRRGQEARLRCSPMKGHSHVYWYRQLPEEGLKFMVYLQKENIIDESGMPKERFSAEFPKEGPSILRIQQVVRGDSAAYFCASSPGTGGEQYFGPGTRLTVT.

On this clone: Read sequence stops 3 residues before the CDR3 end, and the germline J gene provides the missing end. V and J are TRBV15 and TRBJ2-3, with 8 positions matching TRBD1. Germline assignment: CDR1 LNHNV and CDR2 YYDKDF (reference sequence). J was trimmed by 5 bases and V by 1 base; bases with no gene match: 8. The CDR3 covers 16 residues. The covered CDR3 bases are TGTGCCACCAGCAGAGTAACAGGGGGAGTTAAAGATACG. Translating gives CATSRVTGGVKDT. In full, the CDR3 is CATSRVTGGVKDTQYF.

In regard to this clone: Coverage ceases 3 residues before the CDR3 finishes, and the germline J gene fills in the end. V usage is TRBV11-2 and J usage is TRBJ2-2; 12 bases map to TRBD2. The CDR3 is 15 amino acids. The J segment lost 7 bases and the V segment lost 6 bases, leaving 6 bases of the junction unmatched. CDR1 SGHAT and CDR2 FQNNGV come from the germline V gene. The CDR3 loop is CASRPSGRGGGELFF. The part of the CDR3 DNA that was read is TGTGCCAGCAGACCTAGCGGGAGGGGAGGCGGGGAG.

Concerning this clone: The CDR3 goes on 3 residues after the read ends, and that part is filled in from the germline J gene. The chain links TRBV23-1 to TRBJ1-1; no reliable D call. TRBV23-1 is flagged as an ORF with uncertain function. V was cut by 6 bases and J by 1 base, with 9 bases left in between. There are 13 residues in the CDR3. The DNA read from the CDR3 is TGCGCCAGCAGATGGCAATCGAACACTGAA. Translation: CASRWQSNTE. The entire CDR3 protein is CASRWQSNTEAFF.

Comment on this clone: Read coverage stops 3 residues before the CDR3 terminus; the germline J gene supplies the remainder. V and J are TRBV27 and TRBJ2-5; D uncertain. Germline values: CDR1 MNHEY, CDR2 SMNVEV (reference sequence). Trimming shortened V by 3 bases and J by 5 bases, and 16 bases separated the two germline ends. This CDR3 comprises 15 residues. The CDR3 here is CASSFGSTRMETQYF. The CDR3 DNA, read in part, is TGTGCCAGCAGTTTCGGATCGACACGGATGGAGACC.

The CDR3 bases that were read are TGTGCCAGCAGCCTGGGACTAGCTTACGAG. Residues: CASSLGLAYE. The entire CDR3 reads CASSLGLAYEQYF. The V gene is TRBV13, the J gene TRBJ2-7; 9 nucleotides line up with TRBD2. The DNA ends 3 residues before the CDR3 does, and the rest of the CDR3 is filled in from the germline J gene. CDR3 length equals 13 residues. Trimming cost V 5 bases and J 4 bases; bases outside gene matches: 3. The germline CDR1 and CDR2 sequences are PRHDT and FYEKMQ (reference sequence).

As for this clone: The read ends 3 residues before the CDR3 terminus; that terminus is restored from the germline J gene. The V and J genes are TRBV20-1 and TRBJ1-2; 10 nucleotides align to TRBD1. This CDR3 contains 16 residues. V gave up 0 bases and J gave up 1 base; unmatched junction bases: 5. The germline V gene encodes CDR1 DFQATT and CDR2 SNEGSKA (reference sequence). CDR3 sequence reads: CSARDPGQGGNYGYTF. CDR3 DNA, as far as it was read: TGCAGTGCTAGAGATCCCGGACAGGGGGGTAACTATGGC.

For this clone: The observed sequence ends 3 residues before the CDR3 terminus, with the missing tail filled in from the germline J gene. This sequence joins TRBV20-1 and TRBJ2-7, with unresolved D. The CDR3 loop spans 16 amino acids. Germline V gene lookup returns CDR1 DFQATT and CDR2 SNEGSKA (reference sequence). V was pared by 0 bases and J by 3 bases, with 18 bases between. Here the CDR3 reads CSARDPGLLLGYEQYF. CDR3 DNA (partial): TGCAGTGCTAGAGATCCAGGCCTGCTTCTCGGCTACGAG.

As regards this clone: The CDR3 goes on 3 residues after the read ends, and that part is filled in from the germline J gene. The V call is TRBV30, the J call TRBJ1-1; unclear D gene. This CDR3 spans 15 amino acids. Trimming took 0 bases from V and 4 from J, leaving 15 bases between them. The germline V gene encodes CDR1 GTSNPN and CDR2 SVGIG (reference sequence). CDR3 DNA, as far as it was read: TGTGCCTGGAGTGTGGGCCTCGGAGATGGCACTGAA. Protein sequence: CAWSVGLGDGTE. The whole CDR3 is CAWSVGLGDGTEAFF. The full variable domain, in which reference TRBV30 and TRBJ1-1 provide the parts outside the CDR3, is SQTIHQWPATLVQPVGSPLSLECTVEGTSNPNLYWYRQAAGRGLQLLFYSVGIGQISSEVPQNLSASRPQDRQFILSSKKLLLSDSGFYLCAWSVGLGDGTEAFFGQGTRLTVV.

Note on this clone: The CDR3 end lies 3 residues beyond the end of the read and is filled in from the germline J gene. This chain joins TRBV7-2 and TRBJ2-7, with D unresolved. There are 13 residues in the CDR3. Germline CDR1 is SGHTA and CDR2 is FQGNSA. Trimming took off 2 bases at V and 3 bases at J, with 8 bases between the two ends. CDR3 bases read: TGTGCCAGCAGCTTAAATGCGGTCTACGAG. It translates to CASSLNAVYE. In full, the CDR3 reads CASSLNAVYEQYF.

The sequenced CDR3 bases are TGTGCCAGCAGCTTGGACAGGGCTAACGAG. Protein product: CASSLDRANE. The CDR3 as a whole reads CASSLDRANEQYF. The chain couples TRBV5-4 to TRBJ2-7, with a tentative D call TRBD1 (6 bases). The CDR3 is cut off 3 residues early in the read; its end comes from the germline J gene. The CDR3 has 13 residues. Trimming removed 0 bases from V and 5 bases from J, with 9 bases in between. The germline gives CDR1 SGHNT, CDR2 YYREEE (reference sequence).